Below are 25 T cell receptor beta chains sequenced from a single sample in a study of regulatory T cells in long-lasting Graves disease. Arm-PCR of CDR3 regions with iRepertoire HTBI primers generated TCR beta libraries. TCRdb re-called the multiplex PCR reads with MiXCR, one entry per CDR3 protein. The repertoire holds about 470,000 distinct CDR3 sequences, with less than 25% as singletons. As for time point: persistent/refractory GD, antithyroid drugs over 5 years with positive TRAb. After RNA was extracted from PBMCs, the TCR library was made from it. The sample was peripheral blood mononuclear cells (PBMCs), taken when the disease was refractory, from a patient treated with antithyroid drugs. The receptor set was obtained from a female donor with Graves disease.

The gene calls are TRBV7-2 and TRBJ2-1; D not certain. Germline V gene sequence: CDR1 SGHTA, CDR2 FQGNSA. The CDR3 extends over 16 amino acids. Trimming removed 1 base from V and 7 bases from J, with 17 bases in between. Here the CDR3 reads CASSLGFRNPSNEQFF. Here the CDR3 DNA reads TGTGCCAGCAGCTTAGGTTTTCGGAACCCCTCGAATGAGCAGTTCTTC.

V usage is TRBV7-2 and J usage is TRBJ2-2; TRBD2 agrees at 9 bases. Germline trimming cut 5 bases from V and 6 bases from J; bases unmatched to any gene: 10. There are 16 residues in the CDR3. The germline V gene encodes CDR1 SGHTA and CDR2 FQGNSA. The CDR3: CASSRPGLATAGELFF. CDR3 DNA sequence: TGTGCCAGCAGCCGGCCGGGACTAGCTACCGCCGGGGAGCTGTTTTTT.

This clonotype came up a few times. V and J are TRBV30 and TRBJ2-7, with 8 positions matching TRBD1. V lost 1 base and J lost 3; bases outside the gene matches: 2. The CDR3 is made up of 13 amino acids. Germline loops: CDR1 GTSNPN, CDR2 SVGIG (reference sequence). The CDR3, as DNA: TGTGCCTGGAGTGACGACAGGGGCTACGAGCAGTACTTC. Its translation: CAWSDDRGYEQYF.

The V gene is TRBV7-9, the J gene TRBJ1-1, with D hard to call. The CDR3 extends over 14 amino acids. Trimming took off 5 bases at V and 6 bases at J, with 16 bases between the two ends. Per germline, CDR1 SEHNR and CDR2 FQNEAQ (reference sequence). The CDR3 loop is CASSRDGASAEAFF. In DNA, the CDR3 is TGTGCCAGCAGCCGCGACGGAGCCTCCGCTGAAGCTTTCTTT.

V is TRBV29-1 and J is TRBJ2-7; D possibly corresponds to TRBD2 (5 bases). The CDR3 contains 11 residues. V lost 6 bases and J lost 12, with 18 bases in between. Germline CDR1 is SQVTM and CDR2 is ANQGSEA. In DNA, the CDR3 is TGCAGCGTCGCCATAGAAGCGGTGTGGTACTTC. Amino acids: CSVAIEAVWYF.

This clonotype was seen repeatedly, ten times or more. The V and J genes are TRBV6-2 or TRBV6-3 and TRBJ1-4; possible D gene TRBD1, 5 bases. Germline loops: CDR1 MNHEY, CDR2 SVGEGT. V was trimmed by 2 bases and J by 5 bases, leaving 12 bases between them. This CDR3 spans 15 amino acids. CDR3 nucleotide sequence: TGTGCCAGCAGTTACGGGGCAGGTCTAAATGAAAAACTGTTTTTT. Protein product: CASSYGAGLNEKLFF.

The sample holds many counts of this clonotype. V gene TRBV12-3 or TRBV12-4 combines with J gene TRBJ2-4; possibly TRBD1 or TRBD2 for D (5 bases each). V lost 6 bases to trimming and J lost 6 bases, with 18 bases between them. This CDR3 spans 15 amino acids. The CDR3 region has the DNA TGTGCCAGCAGCACACTCCGGGGCCGAGGAAACATTCAGTACTTC. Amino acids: CASSTLRGRGNIQYF.

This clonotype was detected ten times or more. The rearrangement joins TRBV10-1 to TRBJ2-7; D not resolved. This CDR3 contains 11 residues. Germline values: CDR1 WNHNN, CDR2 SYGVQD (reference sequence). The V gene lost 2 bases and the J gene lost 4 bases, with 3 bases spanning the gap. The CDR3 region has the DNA TGCGCCAGCAGTGAGAAGTACGAGCAGTACTTC. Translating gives CASSEKYEQYF.

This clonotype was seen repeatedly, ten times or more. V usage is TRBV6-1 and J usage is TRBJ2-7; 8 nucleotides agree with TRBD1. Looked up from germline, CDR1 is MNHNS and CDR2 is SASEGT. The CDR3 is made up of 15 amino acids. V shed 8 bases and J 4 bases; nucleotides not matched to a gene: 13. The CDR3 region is CASVSVGQGVYEQYF. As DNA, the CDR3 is TGTGCCAGCGTGTCCGTTGGACAGGGCGTTTACGAGCAGTACTTC.

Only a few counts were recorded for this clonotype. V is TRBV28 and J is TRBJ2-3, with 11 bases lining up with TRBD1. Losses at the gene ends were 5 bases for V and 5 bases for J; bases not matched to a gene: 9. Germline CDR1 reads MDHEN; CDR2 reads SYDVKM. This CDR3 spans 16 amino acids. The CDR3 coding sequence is TGTGCCAGCAGTACCCGGGACAGGGGGAGGCAAGATACGCAGTATTTT. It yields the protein CASSTRDRGRQDTQYF.

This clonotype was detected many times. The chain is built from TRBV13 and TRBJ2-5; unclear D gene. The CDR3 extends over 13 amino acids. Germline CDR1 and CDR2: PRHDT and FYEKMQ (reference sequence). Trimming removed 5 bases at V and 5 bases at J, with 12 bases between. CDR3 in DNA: TGTGCCAGCAGCCCCTTTCTCGAGGAGACCCAGTACTTC. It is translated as CASSPFLEETQYF.

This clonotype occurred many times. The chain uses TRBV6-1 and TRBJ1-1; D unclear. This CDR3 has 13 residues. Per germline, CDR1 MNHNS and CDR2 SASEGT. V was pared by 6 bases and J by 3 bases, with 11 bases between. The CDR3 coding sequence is TGTGCCAGCAGCGAGGATATCGACACTGAAGCTTTCTTT. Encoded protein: CASSEDIDTEAFF.

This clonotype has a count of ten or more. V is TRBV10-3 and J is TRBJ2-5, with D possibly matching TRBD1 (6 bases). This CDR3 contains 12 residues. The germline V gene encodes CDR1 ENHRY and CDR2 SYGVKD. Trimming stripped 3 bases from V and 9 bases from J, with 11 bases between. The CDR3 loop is CAISEGAGAQYF. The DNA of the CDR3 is TGTGCCATCAGTGAAGGGGCAGGGGCCCAGTACTTC.

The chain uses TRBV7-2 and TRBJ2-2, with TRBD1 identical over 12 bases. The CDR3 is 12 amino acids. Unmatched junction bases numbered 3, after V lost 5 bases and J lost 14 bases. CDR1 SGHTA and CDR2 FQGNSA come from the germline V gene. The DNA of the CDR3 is TGTGCCAGCAGCCCGGGACAGGGGGCTCTGTTTTTT. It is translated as CASSPGQGALFF.

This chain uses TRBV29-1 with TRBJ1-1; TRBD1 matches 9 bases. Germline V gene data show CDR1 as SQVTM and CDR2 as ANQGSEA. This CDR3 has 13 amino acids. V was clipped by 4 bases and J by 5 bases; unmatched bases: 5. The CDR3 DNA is TGCAGCGTTGGGACAGGGGTATGGACTGAAGCTTTCTTT. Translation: CSVGTGVWTEAFF.

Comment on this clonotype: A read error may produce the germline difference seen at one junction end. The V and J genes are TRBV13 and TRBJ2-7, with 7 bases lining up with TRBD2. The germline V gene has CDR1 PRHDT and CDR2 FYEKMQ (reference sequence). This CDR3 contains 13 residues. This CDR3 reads CAISSGLEHEQYF. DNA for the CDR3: TGTGCCATCAGCTCTGGACTAGAACACGAGCAGTACTTC.

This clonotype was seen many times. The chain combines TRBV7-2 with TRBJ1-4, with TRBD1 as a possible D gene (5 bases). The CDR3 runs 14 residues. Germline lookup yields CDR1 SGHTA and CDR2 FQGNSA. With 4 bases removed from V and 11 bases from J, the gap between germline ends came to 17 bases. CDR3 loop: CASSSDREKGKLFF. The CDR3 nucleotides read TGTGCCAGCAGCTCCGACAGAGAAAAGGGGAAACTGTTTTTT.

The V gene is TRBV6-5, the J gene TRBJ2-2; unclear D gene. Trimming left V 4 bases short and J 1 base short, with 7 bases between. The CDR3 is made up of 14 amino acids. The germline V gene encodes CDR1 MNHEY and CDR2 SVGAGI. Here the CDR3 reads CASSFFENTGELFF. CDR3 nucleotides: TGTGCCAGCAGTTTCTTTGAGAACACCGGGGAGCTGTTTTTT.

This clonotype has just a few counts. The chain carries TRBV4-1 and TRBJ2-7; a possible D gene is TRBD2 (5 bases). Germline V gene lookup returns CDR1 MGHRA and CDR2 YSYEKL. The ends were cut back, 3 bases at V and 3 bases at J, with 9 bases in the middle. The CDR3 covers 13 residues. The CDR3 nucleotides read TGCGCCAGCAGCCACCGGGAATACTACGAGCAGTACTTC. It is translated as CASSHREYYEQYF.

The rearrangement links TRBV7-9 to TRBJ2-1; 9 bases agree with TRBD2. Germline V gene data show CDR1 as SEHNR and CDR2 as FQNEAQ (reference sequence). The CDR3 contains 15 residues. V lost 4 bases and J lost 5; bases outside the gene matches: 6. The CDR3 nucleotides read TGTGCCAGCAGCTCCGGGACTAGCCTAGACAATGAGCAGTTCTTC. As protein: CASSSGTSLDNEQFF.

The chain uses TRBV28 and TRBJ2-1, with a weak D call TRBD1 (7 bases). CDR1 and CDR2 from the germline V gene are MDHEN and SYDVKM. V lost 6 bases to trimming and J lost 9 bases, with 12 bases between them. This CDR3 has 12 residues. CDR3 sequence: CASRGQEGEQFF. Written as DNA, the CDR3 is TGTGCCAGCAGAGGACAGGAGGGTGAGCAGTTCTTC.

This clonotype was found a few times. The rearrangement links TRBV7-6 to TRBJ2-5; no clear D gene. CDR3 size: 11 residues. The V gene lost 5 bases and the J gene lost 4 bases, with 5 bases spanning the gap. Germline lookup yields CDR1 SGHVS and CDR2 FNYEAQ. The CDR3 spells CASSHLETQYF. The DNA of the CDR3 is TGTGCCAGCAGCCACCTAGAGACCCAGTACTTC.

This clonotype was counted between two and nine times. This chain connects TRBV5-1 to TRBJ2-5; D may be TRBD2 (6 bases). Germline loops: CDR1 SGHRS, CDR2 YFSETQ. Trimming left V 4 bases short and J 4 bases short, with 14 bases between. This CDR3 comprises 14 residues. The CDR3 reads CASSRNAGGETQYF. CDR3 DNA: TGCGCCAGCAGCAGGAACGCCGGGGGAGAGACCCAGTACTTC.

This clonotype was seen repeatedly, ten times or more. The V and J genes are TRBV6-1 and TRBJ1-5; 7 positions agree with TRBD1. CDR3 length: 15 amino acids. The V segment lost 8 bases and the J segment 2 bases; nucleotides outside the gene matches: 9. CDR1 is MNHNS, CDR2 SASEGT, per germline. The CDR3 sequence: CASGIGGTGNQPQHF. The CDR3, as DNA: TGTGCCAGCGGAATAGGGGGCACGGGCAATCAGCCCCAGCATTTT.

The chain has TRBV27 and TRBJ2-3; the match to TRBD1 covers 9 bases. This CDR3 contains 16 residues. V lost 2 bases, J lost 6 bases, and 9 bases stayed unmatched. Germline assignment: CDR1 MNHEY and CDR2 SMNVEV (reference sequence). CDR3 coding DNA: TGTGCCAGCAGTTTAGTGCGAACAGGGGGCATGGATACGCAGTATTTT. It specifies CASSLVRTGGMDTQYF.